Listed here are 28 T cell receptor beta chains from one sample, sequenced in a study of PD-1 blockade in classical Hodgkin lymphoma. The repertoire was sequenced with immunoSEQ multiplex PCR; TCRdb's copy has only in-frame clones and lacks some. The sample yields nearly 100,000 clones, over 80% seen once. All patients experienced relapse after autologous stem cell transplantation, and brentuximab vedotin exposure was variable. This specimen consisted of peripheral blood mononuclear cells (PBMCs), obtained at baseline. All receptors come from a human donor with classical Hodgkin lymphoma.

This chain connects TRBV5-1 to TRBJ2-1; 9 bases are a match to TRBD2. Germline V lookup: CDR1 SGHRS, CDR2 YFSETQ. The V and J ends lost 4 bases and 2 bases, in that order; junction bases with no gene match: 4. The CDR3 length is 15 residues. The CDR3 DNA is TGCGCCAGCAGCGCTACTAGCGGGCCCTACAATGAGCAGTTCTTC. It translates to CASSATSGPYNEQFF. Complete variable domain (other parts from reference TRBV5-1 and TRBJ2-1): KAGVTQTPRYLIKTRGQQVTLSCSPISGHRSVSWYQQTPGQGLQFLFEYFSETQRNKGNFPGRFSGRQFSNSRSEMNVSTLELGDSALYLCASSATSGPYNEQFFGPGTRLTVL.

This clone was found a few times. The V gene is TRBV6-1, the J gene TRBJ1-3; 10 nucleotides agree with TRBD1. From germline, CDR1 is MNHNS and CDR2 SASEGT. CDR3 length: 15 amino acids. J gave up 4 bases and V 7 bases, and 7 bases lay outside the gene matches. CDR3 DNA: TGTGCCAGCACTGGGGGGACAGGGGCCGGAAACACCATATATTTT. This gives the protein CASTGGTGAGNTIYF.

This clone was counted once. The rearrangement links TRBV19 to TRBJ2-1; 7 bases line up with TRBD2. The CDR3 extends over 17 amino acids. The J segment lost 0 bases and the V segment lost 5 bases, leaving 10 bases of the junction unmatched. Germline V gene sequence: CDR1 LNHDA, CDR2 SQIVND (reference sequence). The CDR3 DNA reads TGTGCCAGTAGTCTCCCCCCGAGCGGGGTCTCCTACAATGAGCAGTTCTTC. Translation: CASSLPPSGVSYNEQFF.

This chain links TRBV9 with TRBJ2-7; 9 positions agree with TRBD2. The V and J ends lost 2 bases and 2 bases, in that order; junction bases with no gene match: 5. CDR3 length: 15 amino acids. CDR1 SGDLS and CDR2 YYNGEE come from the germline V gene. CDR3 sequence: CASSVDSGGTYEQYF. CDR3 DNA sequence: TGTGCCAGCAGCGTGGATAGCGGGGGAACCTACGAGCAGTACTTC. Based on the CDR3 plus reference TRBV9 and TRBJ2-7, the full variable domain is DSGVTQTPKHLITATGQRVTLRCSPRSGDLSVYWYQQSLDQGLQFLIQYYNGEERAKGNILERFSAQQFPDLHSELNLSSLELGDSALYFCASSVDSGGTYEQYFGPGTRLTVT.

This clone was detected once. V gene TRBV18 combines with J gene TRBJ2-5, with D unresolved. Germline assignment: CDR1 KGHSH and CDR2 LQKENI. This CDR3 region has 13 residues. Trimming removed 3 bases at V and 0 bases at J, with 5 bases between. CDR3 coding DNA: TGTGCCAGCTCACCTGGGAACCAAGAGACCCAGTACTTC. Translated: CASSPGNQETQYF.

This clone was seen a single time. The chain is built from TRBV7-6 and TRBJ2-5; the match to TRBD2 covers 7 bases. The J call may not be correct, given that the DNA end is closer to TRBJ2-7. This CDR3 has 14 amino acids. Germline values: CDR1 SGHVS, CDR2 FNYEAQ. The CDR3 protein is CASSLSGGASEQYF. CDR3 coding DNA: TGTGCCAGCAGCTTATCGGGGGGAGCCTCCGAGCAGTACTTC.

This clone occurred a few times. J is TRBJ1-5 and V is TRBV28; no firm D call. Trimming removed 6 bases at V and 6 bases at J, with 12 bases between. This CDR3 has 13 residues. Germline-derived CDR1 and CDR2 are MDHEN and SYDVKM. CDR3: CASSPPGGQPQHF. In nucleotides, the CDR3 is TGTGCCAGCAGCCCACCGGGAGGTCAGCCCCAGCATTTT. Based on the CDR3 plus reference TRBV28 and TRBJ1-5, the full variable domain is DVKVTQSSRYLVKRTGEKVFLECVQDMDHENMFWYRQDPGLGLRLIYFSYDVKMKEKGDIPEGYSVSREKKERFSLILESASTNQTSMYLCASSPPGGQPQHFGDGTRLSIL.

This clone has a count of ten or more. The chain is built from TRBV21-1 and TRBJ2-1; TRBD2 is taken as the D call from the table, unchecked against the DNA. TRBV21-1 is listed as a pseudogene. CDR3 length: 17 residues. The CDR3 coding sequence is TGTGCCAGCTCCCCTCGGGGGTGGCCTAGCTCCTACAATGAGCAGTTCTTC. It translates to CASSPRGWPSSYNEQFF.

For the CDR3, the DNA is TGTGCCAGCAGTTCCAATGGCTACACCTTC. This gives the protein CASSSNGYTF. The chain is built from TRBV28 and TRBJ1-2; D uncertain. From germline, CDR1 is MDHEN and CDR2 SYDVKM. V lost 4 bases and J lost 6, with 3 bases in between. There are 10 residues in the CDR3.

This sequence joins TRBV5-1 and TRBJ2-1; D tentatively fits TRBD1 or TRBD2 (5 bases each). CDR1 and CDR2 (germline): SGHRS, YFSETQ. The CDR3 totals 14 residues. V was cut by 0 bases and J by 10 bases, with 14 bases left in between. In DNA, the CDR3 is TGCGCCAGCAGCTTGGCGGGGCCCCTGAGGGAGCAGTTCTTC. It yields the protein CASSLAGPLREQFF.

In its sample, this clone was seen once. The CDR3 here is CASSTFLNQPQHF. The CDR3 DNA sequence: TGTGCCAGCAGCACATTCCTCAATCAGCCCCAGCATTTT. The gene calls are TRBV9 and TRBJ1-5; D call uncertain. The germline V gene has CDR1 SGDLS and CDR2 YYNGEE. V lost 4 bases to trimming and J lost 3 bases, with 8 bases between them. The CDR3 length is 13 residues.

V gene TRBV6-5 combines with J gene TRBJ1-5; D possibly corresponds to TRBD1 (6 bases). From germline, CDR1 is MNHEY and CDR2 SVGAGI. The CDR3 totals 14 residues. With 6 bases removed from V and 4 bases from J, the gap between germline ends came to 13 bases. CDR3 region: CASRRTGTNQPQHF. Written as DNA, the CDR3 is TGTGCCAGCAGGCGAACAGGGACTAATCAGCCCCAGCATTTT.

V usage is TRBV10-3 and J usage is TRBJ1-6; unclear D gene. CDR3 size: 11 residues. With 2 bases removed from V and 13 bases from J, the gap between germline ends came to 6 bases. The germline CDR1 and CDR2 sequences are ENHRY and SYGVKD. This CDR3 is CAISEGAPLHF. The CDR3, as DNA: TGTGCCATCAGTGAGGGAGCTCCCCTCCACTTT.

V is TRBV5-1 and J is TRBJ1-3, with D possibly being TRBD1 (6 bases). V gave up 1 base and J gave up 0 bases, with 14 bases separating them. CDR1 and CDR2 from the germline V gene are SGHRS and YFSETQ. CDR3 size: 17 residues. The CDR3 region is CASSLSGTPSSGNTIYF. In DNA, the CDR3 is TGCGCCAGCAGCTTGTCAGGGACACCGAGCTCTGGAAACACCATATATTTT.

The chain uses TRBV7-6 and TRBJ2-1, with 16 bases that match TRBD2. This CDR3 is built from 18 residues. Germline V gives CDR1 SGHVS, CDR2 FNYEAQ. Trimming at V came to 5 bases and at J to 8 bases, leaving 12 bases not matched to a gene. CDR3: CASSTTGTSGRAVHEQFF. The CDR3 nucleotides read TGTGCCAGCAGCACCACCGGGACTAGCGGGAGGGCCGTACATGAGCAGTTCTTC.

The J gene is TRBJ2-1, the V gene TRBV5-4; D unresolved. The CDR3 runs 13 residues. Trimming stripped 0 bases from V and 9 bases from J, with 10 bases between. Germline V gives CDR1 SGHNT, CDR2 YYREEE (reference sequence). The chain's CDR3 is CASSLEPAREQFF. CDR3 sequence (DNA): TGTGCCAGCAGCTTGGAGCCAGCGCGTGAGCAGTTCTTC.

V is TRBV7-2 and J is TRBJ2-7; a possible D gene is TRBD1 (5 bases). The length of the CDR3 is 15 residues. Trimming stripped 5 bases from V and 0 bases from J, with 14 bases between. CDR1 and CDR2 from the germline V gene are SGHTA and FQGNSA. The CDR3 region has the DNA TGTGCCAGCAGCCCCCGGTGGGGCAACTCCTACGAGCAGTACTTC. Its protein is CASSPRWGNSYEQYF.

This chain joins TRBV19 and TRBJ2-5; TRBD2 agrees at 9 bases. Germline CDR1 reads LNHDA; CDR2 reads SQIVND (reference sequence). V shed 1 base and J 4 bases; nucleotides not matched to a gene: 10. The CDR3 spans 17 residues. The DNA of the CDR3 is TGTGCCAGTAGTATAGCTCTCGGTAGCGGGAGCATAGAGACCCAGTACTTC. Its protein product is CASSIALGSGSIETQYF.

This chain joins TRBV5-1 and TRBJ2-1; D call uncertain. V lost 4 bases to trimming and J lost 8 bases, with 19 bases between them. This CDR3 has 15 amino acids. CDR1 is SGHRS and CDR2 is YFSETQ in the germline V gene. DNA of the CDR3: TGCGCCAGCAGCCCCCTTGTGAAGTCCGACGATGAGCAGTTCTTC. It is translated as CASSPLVKSDDEQFF.

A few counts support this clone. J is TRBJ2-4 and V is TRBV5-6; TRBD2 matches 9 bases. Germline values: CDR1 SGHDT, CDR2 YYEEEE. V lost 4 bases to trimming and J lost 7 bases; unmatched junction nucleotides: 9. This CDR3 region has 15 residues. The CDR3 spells CASSPISGSTNIQYF. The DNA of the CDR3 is TGTGCCAGCAGCCCCATTAGCGGGAGTACTAACATTCAGTACTTC.

CDR3: CASSLGPGGNYEQYF. The CDR3 coding sequence is TGTGCCAGCAGCTTGGGCCCAGGGGGCAACTACGAGCAGTACTTC. The rearrangement links TRBV5-5 to TRBJ2-7; 8 nucleotides match TRBD1. CDR1 and CDR2 from the germline V gene are SGHKS and YYEKEE (reference sequence). This CDR3 spans 15 amino acids. The junction had 5 bases not matched to a gene; V was cut back by 0 bases and J by 3 bases.

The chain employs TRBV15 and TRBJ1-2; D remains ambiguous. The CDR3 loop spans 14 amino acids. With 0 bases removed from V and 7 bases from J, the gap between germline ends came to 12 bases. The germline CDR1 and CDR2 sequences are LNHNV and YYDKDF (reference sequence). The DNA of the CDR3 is TGTGCCACCAGCAGAGAGGACGCGGTTTTTGGCTACACCTTC. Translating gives CATSREDAVFGYTF.

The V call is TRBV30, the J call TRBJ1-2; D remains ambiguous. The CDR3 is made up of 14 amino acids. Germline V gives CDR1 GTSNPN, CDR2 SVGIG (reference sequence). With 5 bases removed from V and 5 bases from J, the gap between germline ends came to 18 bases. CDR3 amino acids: CAWERSPGSYGYTF. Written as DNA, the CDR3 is TGTGCCTGGGAGCGTTCCCCCGGTTCGTATGGCTACACCTTC. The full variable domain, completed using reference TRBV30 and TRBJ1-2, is SQTIHQWPATLVQPVGSPLSLECTVEGTSNPNLYWYRQAAGRGLQLLFYSVGIGQISSEVPQNLSASRPQDRQFILSSKKLLLSDSGFYLCAWERSPGSYGYTFGSGTRLTVV.

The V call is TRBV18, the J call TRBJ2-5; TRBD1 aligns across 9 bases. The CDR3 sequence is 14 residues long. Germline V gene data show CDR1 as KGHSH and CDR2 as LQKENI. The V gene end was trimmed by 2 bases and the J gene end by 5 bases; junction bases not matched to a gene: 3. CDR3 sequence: CASSPWGQGETQYF. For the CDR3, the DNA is TGTGCCAGCTCACCATGGGGACAGGGCGAGACCCAGTACTTC.

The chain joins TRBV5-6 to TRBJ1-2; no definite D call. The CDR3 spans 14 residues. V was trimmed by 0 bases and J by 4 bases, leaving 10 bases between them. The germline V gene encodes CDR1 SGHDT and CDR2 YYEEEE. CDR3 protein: CASSLVGISYGYTF. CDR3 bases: TGTGCCAGCAGCTTGGTGGGGATAAGCTATGGCTACACCTTC.

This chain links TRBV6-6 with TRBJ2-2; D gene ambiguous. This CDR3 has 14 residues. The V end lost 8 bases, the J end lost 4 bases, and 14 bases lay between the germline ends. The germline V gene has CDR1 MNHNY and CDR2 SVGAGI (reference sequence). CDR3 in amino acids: CASFNSLGTGELFF. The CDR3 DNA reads TGTGCCAGCTTCAATTCTCTGGGCACCGGGGAGCTGTTTTTT.

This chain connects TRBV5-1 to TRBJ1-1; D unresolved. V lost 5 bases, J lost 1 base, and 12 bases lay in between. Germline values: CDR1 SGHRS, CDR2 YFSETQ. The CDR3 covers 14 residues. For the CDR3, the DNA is TGCGCCAGCAGTCTAGAATTCGCGAACACTGAAGCTTTCTTT. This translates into CASSLEFANTEAFF.

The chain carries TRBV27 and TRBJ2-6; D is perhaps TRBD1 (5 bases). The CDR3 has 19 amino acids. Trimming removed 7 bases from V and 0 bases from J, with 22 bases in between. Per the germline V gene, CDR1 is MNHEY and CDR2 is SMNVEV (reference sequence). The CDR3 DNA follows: TGTGCCAGCACTAAGACAAGGGGCAGGGTAAGCTCTGGGGCCAACGTCCTGACTTTC. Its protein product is CASTKTRGRVSSGANVLTF.